This TCR beta chain was sequenced during a study of blood T cell repertoires in COVID-19. Overall study context: Sources were T cells, B-cell-depleted T cells, or PBMCs; the material itself was cDNA or gDNA.

CDR3 size: 12 residues. The V gene's germline CDR1 is SGHVS and CDR2 FQNEAQ. Trimming took 5 bases from V and 5 from J, leaving 9 bases between them. Sequencing used immunoSEQ multiplex PCR; TCRdb keeps in-frame clones, though not all of them. The data show about 210,000 clones, about 78% seen once. The clonotype originates from a woman in her 70s with acute or convalescent COVID-19. The gene calls are TRBV7-8 and TRBJ2-5; D not resolved. Sequenced material: peripheral blood. The CDR3, as DNA: TGTGCCAGCAGCAGAGAACGGGAGACCCAGTACTTC. As protein: CASSRERETQYF.